This T cell receptor (beta chain) was profiled in a study of T-cell reconstitution after alpha-beta-depleted transplantation in children. TCRbeta library construction was performed incorporating unique molecular identifiers. TCRdb redid the calling of the PCR reads with MiXCR, one entry per CDR3 protein. The sample consists of about a million distinct CDR3 sequences, about 26% of them appearing once. V was pared by 1 base and J by 5 bases, with 9 bases of the junction left unmatched. Germline lookup yields CDR1 LGHNT and CDR2 FRNRAP. This CDR3 has 18 residues. This clonotype turned up a few times. The clonotype was recovered from a boy under two years old who had a stem cell transplant for SCID, so the T cells may come from the graft donor. The input for sequencing was PBMCs, mostly from graft donor cells, taken 360 days after TCRalphabeta/CD19-depleted stem cell transplant. This sequence joins TRBV12-5 and TRBJ2-2, with 11 bases that match TRBD2. The CDR3 spells CASGLDPKLAGGTGELFF. The CDR3 DNA follows: TGTGCTAGTGGTTTGGACCCTAAGCTAGCGGGGGGTACCGGGGAGCTGTTTTTT.